This TCR beta chain was sequenced for a study of blood T cell repertoires in COVID-19. About the study: Specimens from acute and convalescent COVID-19 originated in the United States, Italy and Spain. Nucleic acid was either cDNA or gDNA, and it came from T cells, B-cell-depleted T cells, or PBMCs.

The CDR3 has 17 residues. In germline, CDR1 is LNHNV, CDR2 YYDKDF (reference sequence). Original processing notes: Amplifying reference gene primers gave estimates of nucleated cell counts. Measured with immunoSEQ multiplex PCR; TCRdb has only the in-frame clones, and not every one. For V, J and clone size, that table is used; D and trimming come from the DNA. Of about 120,000 clones in the sample, more than 75% were seen once. The J gene is TRBJ2-5, the V gene TRBV15, with D perhaps TRBD2 (5 bases). The J call may be incorrect, as the DNA end agrees better with TRBJ2-7. The specimen sequenced was peripheral blood. The sequence was collected from a human donor in a cohort sampled during active COVID-19. CDR3 sequence: CATSRVEGTGFLYEQYF. Here the CDR3 DNA reads TGTGCCACCAGCAGAGTAGAGGGTACGGGGTTCCTCTACGAGCAGTACTTC.